This TCR beta chain was identified in a study of molecular identifiers for immune sequencing clone quantification. The length of the CDR3 is 13 residues. V lost 4 bases and J 0 bases, leaving 7 bases between the germline ends. The germline V gene encodes CDR1 MNHEY and CDR2 SMNVEV (reference sequence). Making the bulk TCR libraries relied on previously described methods and listed TCR primers. Using its own MiXCR run on the PCR reads, TCRdb lists one record per CDR3 protein. The repertoire holds more than 70,000 distinct CDR3 sequences, with about 21% as singletons. The chain carries TRBV27 and TRBJ2-7; D remains unclear. The TCR comes from a human donor in good health. Some libraries in this study had Jurkat cell RNA spiked in. The sequenced sample was naive CD8+ T cells from blood, with Jurkat cell RNA spiked in. Subset here: FACS-sorted CD8+CD4-CCR7+CD45RA+ naive T cells. The CDR3 reads CASSSPGSYEQYF. The CDR3 DNA reads as TGTGCCAGCAGTTCCCCCGGCTCCTACGAGCAGTACTTC.